Listed below are T cell receptor beta chains from one sample, sequenced in a study of identifying expanded T cells in peripheral blood. Measured with immunoSEQ multiplex PCR; TCRdb has only the in-frame clones, and not every one. In the table there are 80,000 to 90,000 clones, 89% of which are singletons. The sequenced sample was blood. Source of these receptors: a person aged 18 to 70 in good health. Each CDR3 is given with its conserved first and last residue. D genes are given only for firm matches. Size is stated for part of the rows, as once, few or many counts, or as a class when the clone is expanded.

D gene: TRBD2
V gene: TRBV6-6
J gene: TRBJ2-3
clone size: NA
CDR3 DNA: TGTGCCAGCAGACGCTATAGCGGGAGTTTGGATACGCAGTATTTT
CDR3 protein: CASRRYSGSLDTQYF

D gene: NA
V gene: TRBV19
J gene: TRBJ2-6
clone size: NA
CDR3 DNA: TGTGCCAGTAGTCCAGAGGCAGGGCGCGGGTCTGGGGCCAACGTCCTGACTTTC
CDR3 protein: CASSPEAGRGSGANVLTF

D gene: TRBD1
V gene: TRBV19
J gene: TRBJ2-5
clone size: NA
CDR3 DNA: TGTGCCAGTAGTATGACGGACAGGGGGCAAGAGACCCAGTACTTC
CDR3 protein: CASSMTDRGQETQYF

D gene: NA
V gene: TRBV10-3
J gene: TRBJ2-5
clone size: NA
CDR3 DNA: TGTGCCAGCAGTGAAGGTTGGGAGACCCAGTACTTC
CDR3 protein: CASSEGWETQYF

D gene: NA
V gene: TRBV28
J gene: TRBJ2-7
clone size: NA
CDR3 DNA: TGTGCCAGCAGCCCTCAGGGAGGCACCTACGAGCAGTACTTC
CDR3 protein: CASSPQGGTYEQYF

D gene: TRBD2
V gene: TRBV10-3
J gene: TRBJ2-3
clone size: NA
CDR3 DNA: TGTGCCGCGAGAACTAGCGGGAGAACAGATACGCAGTATTTT
CDR3 protein: CAARTSGRTDTQYF

D gene: NA
V gene: TRBV5-6
J gene: TRBJ2-3
clone size: NA
CDR3 DNA: TGTGCCAGCAGCTTGAGGGGCGACCCCACAGATACGCAGTATTTT
CDR3 protein: CASSLRGDPTDTQYF

D gene: TRBD1
V gene: TRBV18
J gene: TRBJ2-2
clone size: NA
CDR3 DNA: TGTGCCAGCTCACCATATACAGGGGGCGAAACCGGGGAGCTGTTTTTT
CDR3 protein: CASSPYTGGETGELFF

D gene: NA
V gene: TRBV21-1
J gene: TRBJ1-5
clone size: NA
CDR3 DNA: TGTGCCAGCATCAGGGGGATCGAGGGTAGAAGCAATCAGCCCCAGCATTTT
CDR3 protein: CASIRGIEGRSNQPQHF

D gene: NA
V gene: TRBV18
J gene: TRBJ2-1
clone size: NA
CDR3 DNA: TGTGCCAGCTCATCACGTACAGGGGAGGGCAATGAGCAGTTCTTC
CDR3 protein: CASSSRTGEGNEQFF

D gene: NA
V gene: TRBV19
J gene: TRBJ2-3
clone size: NA
CDR3 DNA: TGTGCCAGTAGTATGGGGGGTGGCACAGATACGCAGTATTTT
CDR3 protein: CASSMGGGTDTQYF

D gene: NA
V gene: TRBV27
J gene: TRBJ2-2
clone size: once
CDR3 DNA: TGTGCCAGCAGGAAGCCCGAAGGAACAAACACCGGGGAGCTGTTTTTT
CDR3 protein: CASRKPEGTNTGELFF

D gene: TRBD1
V gene: TRBV19
J gene: TRBJ1-5
clone size: NA
CDR3 DNA: TGTGCCAGTTCGACAGGGGACCCTAATCAGCCCCAGCATTTT
CDR3 protein: CASSTGDPNQPQHF

D gene: NA
V gene: TRBV29-1
J gene: TRBJ1-1
clone size: NA
CDR3 DNA: TGCAGCGTGGGGGACTTGAACACTGAAGCTTTCTTT
CDR3 protein: CSVGDLNTEAFF

D gene: NA
V gene: TRBV20-1
J gene: TRBJ2-1
clone size: NA
CDR3 DNA: TGCAGTGCTAGAGGCCACAATGAGCAGTTCTTC
CDR3 protein: CSARGHNEQFF

D gene: NA
V gene: TRBV7-8
J gene: TRBJ2-1
clone size: NA
CDR3 DNA: TGTGCCAGCAGCTTAGCGCCGGAACATGAGCAGTTCTTC
CDR3 protein: CASSLAPEHEQFF

D gene: NA
V gene: TRBV5-4
J gene: TRBJ2-3
clone size: NA
CDR3 DNA: TGTGCCAGCAGCCTACAGAGCCCAGGGACAGATACGCAGTATTTT
CDR3 protein: CASSLQSPGTDTQYF

D gene: TRBD2
V gene: TRBV7-2
J gene: TRBJ2-5
clone size: once
CDR3 DNA: TGTGCCAGCAGCCAAAGCGGGAGCCGCCAAGAGACCCAGTACTTC
CDR3 protein: CASSQSGSRQETQYF

D gene: TRBD1
V gene: TRBV18
J gene: TRBJ2-7
clone size: NA
CDR3 DNA: TGTGCCAGCTCACTGCAGGGGGCCTCCTACGAGCAGTACTTC
CDR3 protein: CASSLQGASYEQYF

D gene: NA
V gene: TRBV29-1
J gene: TRBJ1-2
clone size: NA
CDR3 DNA: TGCAGCGTCAGGACGCTCAACTATGGCTACACCTTC
CDR3 protein: CSVRTLNYGYTF

D gene: TRBD1
V gene: TRBV11-2
J gene: TRBJ2-3
clone size: NA
CDR3 DNA: TGTGCCAGCAGCTTCTCCGGCGGGACAGGGGTCGATACGCAGTATTTT
CDR3 protein: CASSFSGGTGVDTQYF

D gene: TRBD1
V gene: TRBV18
J gene: TRBJ2-5
clone size: NA
CDR3 DNA: TGTGCCAGCTCGGTGGGACAGGGGTTTGAGACCCAGTACTTC
CDR3 protein: CASSVGQGFETQYF

D gene: NA
V gene: TRBV4-3
J gene: TRBJ2-3
clone size: NA
CDR3 DNA: TGCGCCAGCAGCCAAGGAGGTCGCACAGATACGCAGTATTTT
CDR3 protein: CASSQGGRTDTQYF

D gene: NA
V gene: TRBV4-1
J gene: TRBJ2-2
clone size: NA
CDR3 DNA: TGCGCCAGCAGCCGCAGAGGACTAATAAACACCGGGGAGCTGTTTTTT
CDR3 protein: CASSRRGLINTGELFF

D gene: NA
V gene: TRBV2
J gene: TRBJ2-5
clone size: NA
CDR3 DNA: TGTGCCAGCGGGGGGTCGGGAGTGGAGACCCAGTACTTC
CDR3 protein: CASGGSGVETQYF

D gene: TRBD1
V gene: TRBV5-5
J gene: TRBJ1-5
clone size: NA
CDR3 DNA: TGTGCCAGCAGCCCCGGACAGGGATTCGAGTCCCAGCATTTT
CDR3 protein: CASSPGQGFESQHF

D gene: NA
V gene: TRBV7-6
J gene: TRBJ2-7
clone size: NA
CDR3 DNA: TGTGCCAGCAGCGGAGATAGGGGCGAGCAGTACTTC
CDR3 protein: CASSGDRGEQYF

D gene: NA
V gene: TRBV7-8
J gene: TRBJ1-1
clone size: NA
CDR3 DNA: TGTGCCAGCAGCGGTGGCAGGGGCGGGGGTAACACTGAAGCTTTCTTT
CDR3 protein: CASSGGRGGGNTEAFF

D gene: NA
V gene: TRBV5-5
J gene: TRBJ1-5
clone size: NA
CDR3 DNA: TGTGCCAGCAGCTTGGAATGGTCCCAGGTGGCCCAGCCCCAGCATTTT
CDR3 protein: CASSLEWSQVAQPQHF

D gene: NA
V gene: TRBV29-1
J gene: TRBJ2-3
clone size: NA
CDR3 DNA: TGCAGCGTTGGAGTATCTACGACAGATACGCAGTATTTT
CDR3 protein: CSVGVSTTDTQYF

D gene: NA
V gene: TRBV6-6
J gene: TRBJ1-3
clone size: NA
CDR3 DNA: TGTGCCAGCAGTTACGGGGGTGCGGGAAACACCATATATTTT
CDR3 protein: CASSYGGAGNTIYF

D gene: TRBD2
V gene: TRBV27
J gene: TRBJ2-1
clone size: NA
CDR3 DNA: TGTGCCAGCAGTTTAATGGCGGGGGACGCTCGATTAAATGAGCAGTTCTTC
CDR3 protein: CASSLMAGDARLNEQFF

D gene: TRBD1
V gene: TRBV7-2
J gene: TRBJ1-4
clone size: NA
CDR3 DNA: TGTGCCAGCAGCCTTGACCGGTGGGACAGGGATAATGAAAAACTGTTTTTT
CDR3 protein: CASSLDRWDRDNEKLFF

D gene: NA
V gene: TRBV7-8
J gene: TRBJ2-1
clone size: NA
CDR3 DNA: TGTGCCAGCAGCTTCCCTAGGGGTGGGGAGACGGAAGGGATTGGTGAGCAGTTCTTC
CDR3 protein: CASSFPRGGETEGIGEQFF

D gene: NA
V gene: TRBV5-5
J gene: TRBJ1-5
clone size: NA
CDR3 DNA: TGCGCCAGCAGCCAAGGCTTGGTAGGCAATCAGCCCCAGCATTTT
CDR3 protein: CASSQGLVGNQPQHF

D gene: NA
V gene: TRBV14
J gene: TRBJ2-2
clone size: NA
CDR3 DNA: TGTGCCAGCAGCCAAGCTGAACGAACCGGGGAGCTGTTTTTT
CDR3 protein: CASSQAERTGELFF

D gene: NA
V gene: TRBV5-1
J gene: TRBJ2-7
clone size: NA
CDR3 DNA: TGCGCCAGCAGCTCCTTCGACAGAACCTACGAGCAGTACTTC
CDR3 protein: CASSSFDRTYEQYF

D gene: TRBD1
V gene: TRBV25-1
J gene: TRBJ2-1
clone size: NA
CDR3 DNA: TGTGCCAGCAGTCCAGCCGGGACAGGGGGCGGCAATGAGCAGTTCTTC
CDR3 protein: CASSPAGTGGGNEQFF

D gene: TRBD1
V gene: TRBV5-1
J gene: TRBJ1-6
clone size: NA
CDR3 DNA: TGCGCCAGCAGCATGGCCGGACAGGGCCTAGGTTCACCCCTCCACTTT
CDR3 protein: CASSMAGQGLGSPLHF

D gene: NA
V gene: TRBV15
J gene: TRBJ1-1
clone size: NA
CDR3 DNA: TGTGCCACCAGCGACAGGCTGAACACTGAAGCTTTCTTT
CDR3 protein: CATSDRLNTEAFF

D gene: TRBD2
V gene: TRBV5-1
J gene: TRBJ2-7
clone size: NA
CDR3 DNA: TGCGCCAGCAGCTTGAGCGGGGGGAACTACGAGCAGTACTTC
CDR3 protein: CASSLSGGNYEQYF

D gene: NA
V gene: TRBV30
J gene: TRBJ1-3
clone size: NA
CDR3 DNA: TGTGCCTGGACCCCGGGGACGGGAGGAAACACCATATATTTT
CDR3 protein: CAWTPGTGGNTIYF